This T cell receptor (beta chain) was identified in a study of vaccination and CD4 T cells after COVID-19. On the study more broadly: Testing by nasal swab PCR showed convalescent patients to be SARS-CoV-2 positive; nine were mild and one was severe.

Sample treatment: approximately nine-day PBMC culture with coronavirus spike peptide pools or control peptides (ViraFEST assay). Expansion of antigen-specific T cells with peptide pools by ViraFEST preceded sequencing of TCRs. After being plated at over 1.5 million per well, PBMCs were cultured with approximately 9.4 IU/ml IL-2 and around 9.3 ug/ml peptide pools. The CDR3 runs 14 residues. CDR1 is DFQATT and CDR2 is SNEGSKA in the germline V gene (reference sequence). Trimming cost V 2 bases and J 0 bases, with 9 bases left between them. In the case of this clonotype: Its antigen is as yet unknown.

The Oncomine TCR Beta short-read assay sequenced DNA from cultured CD4+ T cells. CD4+ T cells were cultured, and genomic DNA was extracted from them. TCRdb reanalysed the PCR reads using MiXCR and keeps one entry per CDR3 protein. The repertoire includes 9,500 to 15,000 distinct CDR3 sequences, more than 40% of them detected once, and more than 14% sits in the top ten. Sequenced material: CD4+ T cells from blood, cultured in vitro. The genes are TRBV20-1 and TRBJ2-3, with a tentative D call TRBD2 (6 bases). This TCR was sampled from a human donor who had recovered from COVID-19. The CDR3 DNA reads TGCAGTGCTAGATCCGGGACTAGCACAGATACGCAGTATTTT. Translation: CSARSGTSTDTQYF.